The TCR beta chain described here comes from a study of blood T cell repertoires in COVID-19. CDR3 length: 14 residues. Germline CDR1 reads LNHNV; CDR2 reads YYDKDF (reference sequence). Trimming left V 1 base short and J 9 bases short, with 13 bases between. Profiled with immunoSEQ multiplex PCR; TCRdb holds only in-frame clones, not every one. In the table there are 300,000 to 350,000 clones, 89% of which are singletons. The specimen sequenced was peripheral blood. V gene TRBV15 combines with J gene TRBJ2-1, with D perhaps matching TRBD1 (6 bases). The source is a woman aged 55 to 70 with COVID-19, enrolled during active disease. The CDR3 region is CATSRAPGEGEQFF. The CDR3 nucleotides are TGTGCCACCAGCAGAGCCCCAGGGGAAGGTGAGCAGTTCTTC.